This TCR beta chain emerged from a study of T cell changes during pregnancy in multiple sclerosis. Trimming took off 5 bases at V and 7 bases at J, with 12 bases between the two ends. This CDR3 has 14 amino acids. In germline, CDR1 is MNHNY, CDR2 SVGAGI (reference sequence). Using immunoSEQ multiplex PCR, the repertoire was profiled, and TCRdb retains in-frame clones only, with some absent. The sample shows roughly 40,000 clones, roughly 90% of them seen only once. The receptor comes from a female donor with multiple sclerosis, enrolled in a pregnancy study. The sequences come from CD8+ T cells from peripheral blood mononuclear cells, collected in the first trimester of pregnancy. The chain couples TRBV6-6 to TRBJ1-6; D is unresolved. The CDR3 sequence is CASSTPGGNSPLHF. CDR3 DNA sequence: TGTGCCAGCAGTACCCCGGGCGGGAATTCACCCCTCCACTTT.